The source of this T cell receptor (beta chain) is a study of T cells in Graves' hyperthyroidism and ophthalmopathy. Regarding the study as a whole: From stable hyperthyroidism, ophthalmopathy was separated by a 13 V-J model. Most thyroid clonotypes with frequency above 0.001 were detected in blood.

CDR1 is SGHAT, CDR2 FQNNGV, per germline. There are 15 residues in the CDR3. J gave up 9 bases and V 0 bases, and 9 bases lay outside the gene matches. Amplification targeted TCR beta CDR3 regions from RNA transcripts. First-round RT-PCR targeting the TCR CDR3 was performed with the HTBI primer set. In TCRdb, the multiplex PCR reads were re-called with MiXCR into one record per CDR3 protein. Of around 600,000 distinct CDR3 sequences listed, 15% to 20% are singletons. The study excluded patients with uncontrolled infection, other autoimmune disease, pregnancy or lactation. Note on this clonotype: Its antigen is not known. This may stem from a read error, because a much larger clone lies one nucleotide away.

The genes are TRBV11-2 and TRBJ2-3; 7 bases line up with TRBD2. The source of this sequence is a woman aged 40 to 49 with Graves' ophthalmopathy. The specimen sequenced was blood. The CDR3 nucleotides are TGTGCCAGCAGCTTAGATCTAGTAGCGGGTCCGACGCAGTATTTT. This codes for CASSLDLVAGPTQYF.